This T cell receptor (beta chain) was identified in a study of graft-versus-host responses after intestinal transplantation. About the study: Every transplant recipient was induced with anti-thymocyte globulin, then maintained on tacrolimus and steroids for two to four years.

The method was immunoSEQ multiplex PCR; TCRdb's version includes in-frame clones alone and lacks a portion of them. Of 80,000 to 100,000 clones in the sample, around four fifths were seen once. With respect to this clone: Its antigen is still unknown.

Study observations and caveats: Individuals carrying graft-donor T cell macrochimerism showed high graft-versus-host to host-versus-graft clonal ratios in allografts. GvH clones detected in recipient marrow included some appearing first in ileum or blood.

The sequencing used unstimulated CD8+ T cells sorted from spleen or lymph node cells, collected before intestinal transplant. The TCR originated in a human donor who received an intestinal transplant.

The CDR3 loop is CATSRTPGTEPNYGYTF. CDR3 bases: TGTGCCACCAGCAGAACTCCTGGGACGGAACCTAACTATGGCTACACCTTC. The chain has TRBV15 and TRBJ1-2; TRBD1 is a possible D gene (5 bases). V lost 2 bases and J 0 bases, leaving 16 bases between the germline ends. The length of the CDR3 is 17 residues. Germline V gene lookup returns CDR1 LNHNV and CDR2 YYDKDF (reference sequence).